These 16 T cell receptor beta chains were all obtained from the same sample, sequenced in a study of technical replicates of blood from several donors. TCRdb's table, derived via immunoSEQ multiplex PCR, lists solely in-frame clones and lacks some. Of around 83,000 clones listed, approximately 94% were seen once; the top ten hold 0.26%. Sequenced sample: T cells isolated from PBMCs. These receptors were obtained from a human donor in good health.

This clone was seen only once. The J gene is TRBJ1-2, the V gene TRBV4-1; the D gene is possibly TRBD1 (5 bases). V shed 6 bases and J shed 2 bases, with 19 bases lying between them. Germline V gene lookup returns CDR1 MGHRA and CDR2 YSYEKL. CDR3 size: 16 residues. The CDR3 DNA reads as TGCGCCAGCAGTCCACTGAGTAGGGGTGGCAACTATGGCTACACCTTC. Encoded protein: CASSPLSRGGNYGYTF.

This chain connects TRBV29-1 to TRBJ2-7; 10 bases fit TRBD2. This CDR3 contains 13 residues. The germline gives CDR1 SQVTM, CDR2 ANQGSEA. The V and J ends lost 7 bases and 5 bases, in that order; junction bases with no gene match: 8. As DNA, the CDR3 is TGCAGCGGAGAACTAGCGGGAAAGCACGAGCAGTACTTC. It translates to CSGELAGKHEQYF.

This chain uses TRBV7-9 with TRBJ1-3; possible D gene TRBD1, 6 bases. The CDR3 totals 15 residues. Germline CDR1 SEHNR, CDR2 FQNEAQ (reference sequence). With 3 bases removed from V and 0 bases from J, the gap between germline ends came to 9 bases. The CDR3, as DNA: TGTGCCAGCAGCTTTGACAGGTCCTCTGGAAACACCATATATTTT. Encoded protein: CASSFDRSSGNTIYF.

The V gene is TRBV9, the J gene TRBJ2-3, with TRBD1 identical over 11 bases. The CDR3 length is 16 residues. Germline V gene sequence: CDR1 SGDLS, CDR2 YYNGEE. V was pared by 3 bases and J by 3 bases, with 6 bases of the junction left unmatched. The CDR3 region has the DNA TGTGCCAGCAGCGACAGGACAGGGGGCTTGACAGATACGCAGTATTTT. It translates to CASSDRTGGLTDTQYF.

This clone was found a few times. The chain recombines TRBV4-1 with TRBJ1-5; TRBD1 is a possible D gene (5 bases). Germline assignment: CDR1 MGHRA and CDR2 YSYEKL. The CDR3 length is 14 residues. The V end was cut by 6 bases, the J end by 3 bases, with 12 bases between. The DNA for the CDR3 is TGCGCCAGCAGACCTACAGGTTTCAATCAGCCCCAGCATTTT. Its translation is CASRPTGFNQPQHF.

The V call is TRBV28, the J call TRBJ2-7; TRBD1 might be the D (6 bases). V was pared by 3 bases and J by 0 bases, with 12 bases between. From germline, CDR1 is MDHEN and CDR2 SYDVKM. CDR3 size: 15 residues. CDR3: CASSFGTKFSYEQYF. CDR3 DNA: TGTGCCAGCAGTTTCGGGACAAAATTCTCCTACGAGCAGTACTTC.

The CDR3 here is CASSSWTGGGTEAFF. The CDR3 DNA reads as TGTGCCAGTAGTAGTTGGACAGGGGGAGGGACTGAAGCTTTCTTT. The V gene is TRBV19, the J gene TRBJ1-1, with 10 bases identical to TRBD1. The germline V gene has CDR1 LNHDA and CDR2 SQIVND (reference sequence). The length of the CDR3 is 15 residues. Trimming at V came to 4 bases and at J to 5 bases, leaving 7 bases not matched to a gene. Together with reference TRBV19 and TRBJ1-1, the CDR3 gives the full variable domain: DGGITQSPKYLFRKEGQNVTLSCEQNLNHDAMYWYRQDPGQGLRLIYYSQIVNDFQKGDIAEGYSVSREKKESFPLTVTSAQKNPTAFYLCASSSWTGGGTEAFFGQGTRLTVV.

This chain links TRBV7-9 with TRBJ1-1, with TRBD1 identical over 8 bases. The CDR3 is 15 amino acids. Germline V gene lookup returns CDR1 SEHNR and CDR2 FQNEAQ (reference sequence). The trim removed 4 bases at V and 1 base at J, leaving 5 bases unmatched. CDR3 amino acids: CASSWADRGNTEAFF. The CDR3, as DNA: TGTGCCAGCAGCTGGGCAGACAGGGGGAACACTGAAGCTTTCTTT. Combining the CDR3 with reference TRBV7-9 and TRBJ1-1 gives the whole variable domain DTGVSQNPRHKITKRGQNVTFRCDPISEHNRLYWYRQTLGQGPEFLTYFQNEAQLEKSRLLSDRFSAERPKGSFSTLEIQRTEQGDSAMYLCASSWADRGNTEAFFGQGTRLTVV.

The CDR3 here is CASSQVGGGTDTQYF. CDR3 nucleotide sequence: TGCGCCAGCAGCCAAGTCGGGGGGGGCACAGATACGCAGTATTTT. This chain links TRBV4-1 with TRBJ2-3; TRBD2 agrees at 8 bases. V gave up 1 base and J gave up 1 base; unmatched junction bases: 1. The germline gives CDR1 MGHRA, CDR2 YSYEKL. CDR3 size: 15 residues.

The chain joins TRBV10-1 to TRBJ2-7, with D uncertain. Germline CDR1 WNHNN, CDR2 SYGVQD (reference sequence). The CDR3 totals 15 residues. V was trimmed by 5 bases and J by 4 bases, leaving 18 bases between them. CDR3 DNA: TGCGCCAGCAGTCCGGGTCTCACTACGTCGTACGAGCAGTACTTC. Its protein is CASSPGLTTSYEQYF.

The gene calls are TRBV5-4 and TRBJ1-4, with TRBD1 matching 8 bases. The germline V gene encodes CDR1 SGHNT and CDR2 YYREEE (reference sequence). The CDR3 runs 15 residues. Trimming removed 4 bases from V and 7 bases from J; junction bases left unmatched: 9. The CDR3 bases are TGTGCCAGCAGCCGCCTGGACAGGGAGCGTGAAAAACTGTTTTTT. It translates to CASSRLDREREKLFF. The complete variable domain, with remaining parts taken from reference TRBV5-4 and TRBJ1-4, reads ETGVTQSPTHLIKTRGQQVTLRCSSQSGHNTVSWYQQALGQGPQFIFQYYREEENGRGNFPPRFSGLQFPNYSSELNVNALELDDSALYLCASSRLDREREKLFFGSGTQLSVL.

The V call is TRBV29-1, the J call TRBJ2-3; TRBD2 matches at 8 bases. The CDR3 spans 13 residues. J was trimmed by 1 base and V by 7 bases; bases with no gene match: 4. Per germline, CDR1 SQVTM and CDR2 ANQGSEA. CDR3 sequence: CSAILAGTDTQYF. CDR3 sequence (DNA): TGCAGCGCTATACTAGCGGGCACAGATACGCAGTATTTT.

V usage is TRBV6-1 and J usage is TRBJ1-5, with 7 bases lining up with TRBD1. With V trimmed by 5 bases and J by 7 bases, 11 bases remained unmatched. In germline, CDR1 is MNHNS, CDR2 SASEGT. The CDR3 contains 15 residues. For the CDR3, the DNA is TGTGCCAGCAGTACCCTCGGACAGGTTGGCCAGCCCCAGCATTTT. Residues: CASSTLGQVGQPQHF.

This sequence joins TRBV18 and TRBJ2-1; D perhaps matches TRBD1 (5 bases). V lost 11 bases and J lost 5, with 22 bases in between. The CDR3 loop spans 15 amino acids. The germline gives CDR1 KGHSH, CDR2 LQKENI. As DNA, the CDR3 is TGTGCCGGACAAAACAGAAACCAAATTAACAATGAGCAGTTCTTC. As protein: CAGQNRNQINNEQFF.

In this sample, this clone turned up once. The chain has TRBV6-1 and TRBJ1-4, with 7 bases identical to TRBD1. Germline lookup yields CDR1 MNHNS and CDR2 SASEGT. The trim removed 6 bases at V and 7 bases at J, leaving 5 bases unmatched. This CDR3 comprises 13 residues. As DNA, the CDR3 is TGTGCCAGCAGACACTCAGGGGGTGAAAAACTGTTTTTT. It yields the protein CASRHSGGEKLFF.

The chain couples TRBV19 to TRBJ2-3, with TRBD2 matching 7 bases. CDR1 and CDR2 (germline): LNHDA, SQIVND (reference sequence). The junction had 10 bases not matched to a gene; V was cut back by 3 bases and J by 7 bases. The CDR3 is 15 amino acids. CDR3 amino acids: CASSIVLGGRNTQYF. The CDR3 nucleotides read TGTGCCAGTAGTATCGTGCTGGGGGGGAGAAATACGCAGTATTTT.